The 20 T cell receptor beta chains in this list originate from one sample, sequenced in a study of graft-versus-host responses after intestinal transplantation. Their antigen targets remain unknown. Here immunoSEQ multiplex PCR was the method, and the copy in TCRdb shows in-frame clones only, minus some. This sample has about 120,000 clones, with 93% found just once. This material consisted of unstimulated CD8+ T cells sorted from spleen or lymph node cells, taken before transplant. The origin of the receptors is a human donor who was the organ donor for an intestinal transplant.

V and J are TRBV9 and TRBJ2-3; perhaps TRBD1 as D (5 bases). The ends were cut back, 0 bases at V and 5 bases at J, with 10 bases in the middle. The CDR3 runs to 14 residues. Per the germline V gene, CDR1 is SGDLS and CDR2 is YYNGEE. CDR3 nucleotides: TGTGCCAGCAGCGTAGGTTCAGGGAAAGATACGCAGTATTTT. It encodes CASSVGSGKDTQYF.

On this clone: One end of the junction varies from germline; a read error may be responsible. The chain couples TRBV9 to TRBJ2-1, with D possibly TRBD2 on 6 matching bases. This CDR3 contains 15 residues. The germline gives CDR1 SGDLS, CDR2 YYNGEE. CDR3 sequence reads: CASSKDGGVGGEQLF. In DNA, the CDR3 is TGTGCCAGCAGCAAAGATGGAGGGGTTGGGGGTGAGCAGCTCTTC.

The sample holds a few counts of this clone. The chain employs TRBV10-2 and TRBJ2-2; the D gene is possibly TRBD2 (6 bases). The germline CDR1 and CDR2 sequences are WSHSY and SAAADI. The CDR3 has 13 amino acids. The germline V and J ends were trimmed by 8 bases and 4 bases, with 11 bases remaining between them. CDR3 in amino acids: CASGTAGTGELFF. In DNA form, the CDR3 reads TGCGCCAGCGGAACAGCGGGCACCGGGGAGCTGTTTTTT.

V usage is TRBV4-2 and J usage is TRBJ2-7; D remains ambiguous. The CDR3 consists of 13 residues. Germline V gene sequence: CDR1 LGHNA, CDR2 YNFKEQ. Trimming removed 0 bases at V and 2 bases at J, with 5 bases between. DNA for the CDR3: TGTGCCAGCAGCCAAGATAATCCCTACGAGCAGTACTTC. This encodes CASSQDNPYEQYF.

The J gene is TRBJ1-5, the V gene TRBV4-1; no definite D call. Trimming left V 4 bases short and J 0 bases short, with 19 bases between. The CDR3 length is 18 residues. The germline V gene has CDR1 MGHRA and CDR2 YSYEKL. Here the CDR3 reads CASSRHPSGVGSNQPQHF. In nucleotides, the CDR3 is TGCGCCAGCAGCCGCCACCCGTCCGGGGTGGGTAGCAATCAGCCCCAGCATTTT.

The rearrangement joins TRBV30 to TRBJ1-2; 9 bases are shared with TRBD1. The length of the CDR3 is 15 residues. J was trimmed by 8 bases and V by 3 bases; bases with no gene match: 13. Germline V lookup: CDR1 GTSNPN, CDR2 SVGIG (reference sequence). DNA of the CDR3: TGTGCCTGGAGCGAACCCGGGGACAGGGTATGGGGCTACACCTTC. Its protein product is CAWSEPGDRVWGYTF. Based on the CDR3 plus reference TRBV30 and TRBJ1-2, the full variable domain is SQTIHQWPATLVQPVGSPLSLECTVEGTSNPNLYWYRQAAGRGLQLLFYSVGIGQISSEVPQNLSASRPQDRQFILSSKKLLLSDSGFYLCAWSEPGDRVWGYTFGSGTRLTVV.

The gene calls are TRBV4-1 and TRBJ1-3, with 7 bases lining up with TRBD1. From germline, CDR1 is MGHRA and CDR2 YSYEKL. V lost 1 base, J lost 0 bases, and 0 bases stayed unmatched. The CDR3 sequence is 15 residues long. The CDR3 nucleotides read TGCGCCAGCAGCCAAGGACAGGGCTCTGGAAACACCATATATTTT. Translated: CASSQGQGSGNTIYF.

The chain employs TRBV28 and TRBJ1-2; maybe TRBD1 (6 bases). V lost 4 bases and J 5 bases, leaving 32 bases between the germline ends. CDR1 and CDR2 (germline): MDHEN, SYDVKM. This CDR3 comprises 20 residues. The CDR3 sequence is CASSYPTAQGSGGGWYGYTF. The CDR3 region has the DNA TGTGCCAGCAGTTACCCCACCGCGCAGGGGTCTGGTGGCGGGTGGTATGGCTACACCTTC.

This chain links TRBV4-1 with TRBJ2-2, with 8 bases aligning to TRBD2. Germline V gene data show CDR1 as MGHRA and CDR2 as YSYEKL. V was pared by 1 base and J by 6 bases, with 25 bases of the junction left unmatched. The CDR3 spans 22 residues. The DNA for the CDR3 is TGCGCCAGCAGCCAAGGTATGGGAGTTGGAGCGGGAGCTGAAGGGACTCCCGGGGAGCTGTTTTTT. This gives the protein CASSQGMGVGAGAEGTPGELFF.

The CDR3 here is CASSNKLTPPLGQRGSYEQYF. DNA for the CDR3: TGTGCCAGCAGCAACAAACTCACTCCCCCTTTAGGGCAGCGGGGCTCCTACGAGCAGTACTTC. The rearrangement joins TRBV21-1 to TRBJ2-7; the D call of TRBD2 is as the table states it, not checked on the DNA. TRBV21-1 is reported as a pseudogene. The CDR3 is 21 amino acids.

V and J are TRBV4-3 and TRBJ2-7, with D possibly being TRBD1 (5 bases). Trimming left V 4 bases short and J 0 bases short, with 10 bases between. The CDR3 sequence is 14 residues long. Germline CDR1 LGHNA, CDR2 YSLEER. DNA of the CDR3: TGCGCCAGCAGCCCTACAGGCGGCTCCTACGAGCAGTACTTC. This translates into CASSPTGGSYEQYF.

This clone appeared a few times. This chain links TRBV27 with TRBJ2-7; maybe TRBD2 (5 bases). Germline lookup yields CDR1 MNHEY and CDR2 SMNVEV (reference sequence). This CDR3 is 13 amino acids long. The ends were cut back, 6 bases at V and 6 bases at J, with 15 bases in the middle. The CDR3 DNA is TGTGCCAGCAGCTCCCCTAGCCGGATCGAGCAGTACTTC. Protein: CASSSPSRIEQYF.

This clone was recorded a few times. The chain joins TRBV4-3 to TRBJ1-3; no reliable D call. The CDR3 sequence is 15 residues long. Per the germline V gene, CDR1 is LGHNA and CDR2 is YSLEER. The V and J ends lost 4 bases and 0 bases respectively, with 10 bases between them. In nucleotides, the CDR3 is TGCGCCAGCAGCCTAGACACCAGCTCTGGAAACACCATATATTTT. The encoded protein is CASSLDTSSGNTIYF.

The chain recombines TRBV27 with TRBJ1-1; D unclear. Trimming took off 0 bases at V and 5 bases at J, with 13 bases between the two ends. This CDR3 is built from 15 residues. Germline values: CDR1 MNHEY, CDR2 SMNVEV (reference sequence). CDR3 protein: CASSLSRSFGTEAFF. DNA of the CDR3: TGTGCCAGCAGTTTATCGAGAAGTTTTGGGACTGAAGCTTTCTTT.

V gene TRBV30 combines with J gene TRBJ2-7, with D tentatively TRBD2 (5 bases). Trimming removed 1 base at V and 6 bases at J, with 16 bases between. From germline, CDR1 is GTSNPN and CDR2 SVGIG (reference sequence). The CDR3 has 14 amino acids. DNA for the CDR3: TGTGCCTGGAGTGAAGGGATCGGGGTGATCGAGCAGTACTTC. Protein: CAWSEGIGVIEQYF.

J is TRBJ2-7 and V is TRBV4-3; D call uncertain. Trimming removed 0 bases from V and 0 bases from J, with 12 bases in between. The CDR3 contains 16 residues. CDR1 and CDR2 from the germline V gene are LGHNA and YSLEER. The CDR3 nucleotides are TGCGCCAGCAGCCAAGAGGTGGGGATGAGCTCCTACGAGCAGTACTTC. This sequence encodes CASSQEVGMSSYEQYF.

This clone was observed a single time. The genes are TRBV6-6 and TRBJ2-5; 11 bases line up with TRBD2. Looked up from germline, CDR1 is MNHNY and CDR2 is SVGAGI (reference sequence). This CDR3 has 15 residues. The trim removed 8 bases at V and 2 bases at J, leaving 7 bases unmatched. CDR3 loop: CASHRLAGLQETQYF. CDR3 DNA: TGTGCCAGCCACCGACTAGCGGGACTACAAGAGACCCAGTACTTC.

The rearrangement uses TRBV11-2 and TRBJ2-7; no definite D call. The CDR3 contains 13 residues. Germline V gene lookup returns CDR1 SGHAT and CDR2 FQNNGV. The V end lost 1 base, the J end lost 4 bases, and 8 bases lay between the germline ends. The CDR3 coding sequence is TGTGCCAGCAGCTTAGGTGTGGGTTACGAGCAGTACTTC. It yields the protein CASSLGVGYEQYF.

The chain uses TRBV7-9 and TRBJ2-7; 9 bases are a match to TRBD2. Germline V lookup: CDR1 SEHNR, CDR2 FQNEAQ (reference sequence). The CDR3 is 18 residues long. The trim removed 2 bases at V and 9 bases at J, leaving 20 bases unmatched. The CDR3 coding sequence is TGTGCCAGCAGCTTATTTTCTCTAGCGGGGAGGGTCTCGGATCGGCAGTACTTC. Amino acid sequence: CASSLFSLAGRVSDRQYF.

The rearrangement links TRBV4-1 to TRBJ2-3; possibly TRBD1 for D (5 bases). Germline assignment: CDR1 MGHRA and CDR2 YSYEKL. The CDR3 length is 15 residues. Between the trimmed V and J ends, which lost 5 bases and 3 bases, there was a span of 15 bases. Here the CDR3 DNA reads TGCGCCAGCAGCGCCGAAGGGGATGGGACAGATACGCAGTATTTT. It specifies CASSAEGDGTDTQYF.